A selection of T cell receptor beta chains follows, all from one sample in a study of T cells in Graves' hyperthyroidism and ophthalmopathy. Using its own MiXCR run on the multiplex PCR reads, TCRdb lists one record per CDR3 protein. The table shows a few hundred thousand distinct CDR3 sequences, with about 43% occurring only once. Sequencing was done on a sample of peripheral blood or thyroid tissue (not recorded which). Receptor source: a woman between 18 and 29 years old with Graves' hyperthyroidism. Both conserved end residues are part of each CDR3. The order of the fields is clone size, J gene, V gene, D gene, CDR3 protein, CDR3 DNA. D genes are given only for firm matches. Size is stated for part of the rows, as once, few or many counts, or as a class when the clone is expanded.

size: few; J: TRBJ1-4; V: TRBV20-1; D: -; CDR3: CSARDFGATNEKLFF; DNA: TGCAGTGCTAGAGATTTCGGCGCTACTAATGAAAAACTGTTTTTT
size: -; J: TRBJ1-2; V: TRBV7-9; D: -; CDR3: CASSPRTRTADGYTF; DNA: TGTGCCAGCAGCCCACGGACCCGAACGGCGGATGGCTACACCTTC
size: many; J: TRBJ2-7; V: TRBV7-9; D: -; CDR3: CASSGIVSYEQYF; DNA: TGTGCCAGCAGCGGGATAGTTTCCTACGAGCAGTACTTC
size: -; J: TRBJ2-5; V: TRBV10-3; D: -; CDR3: CAISVELEGEETQYF; DNA: TGTGCCATCAGTGTGGAGTTGGAGGGGGAAGAGACCCAGTACTTC
size: few; J: TRBJ2-2; V: TRBV2; D: TRBD1; CDR3: CASSQQGGELFF; DNA: TGTGCCAGCAGCCAACAGGGGGGGGAGCTGTTTTTT
size: many; J: TRBJ1-6; V: TRBV2; D: -; CDR3: CASRGSPLHF; DNA: TGTGCCAGCAGGGGTTCACCCCTCCACTTT
size: -; J: TRBJ2-5; V: TRBV29-1; D: TRBD1; CDR3: CSVELRDRVYETQYF; DNA: TGCAGCGTTGAACTCCGGGACAGGGTTTACGAGACCCAGTACTTC
size: few; J: TRBJ1-1; V: TRBV9; D: -; CDR3: CASSVEPRQANTEAFF; DNA: TGTGCCAGCAGCGTAGAACCAAGACAGGCGAACACTGAAGCTTTCTTT
size: few; J: TRBJ1-2; V: TRBV7-3; D: -; CDR3: CASSYYNYGYTF; DNA: TGTGCCAGCAGCTACTATAACTATGGCTACACCTTC
size: -; J: TRBJ2-7; V: TRBV29-1; D: TRBD2; CDR3: CSVEDRSGTLSYEQYF; DNA: TGCAGCGTTGAAGATCGGAGCGGGACCCTCTCCTACGAGCAGTACTTC
size: -; J: TRBJ2-7; V: TRBV7-2; D: -; CDR3: CASSPLRTLNEQYF; DNA: TGTGCCAGCAGCCCCCTTCGGACACTGAACGAGCAGTACTTC
size: few; J: TRBJ2-7; V: TRBV9; D: TRBD2; CDR3: CASSRTSGKYEQYF; DNA: TGTGCCAGCAGCCGGACTAGCGGGAAGTACGAGCAGTACTTC
size: -; J: TRBJ1-1; V: TRBV2; D: -; CDR3: CASSLARSEAFF; DNA: TGTGCCAGCAGTTTAGCGCGATCTGAAGCTTTCTTT
size: -; J: TRBJ1-5; V: TRBV6-5; D: -; CDR3: CASSYSLNSDQPQHF; DNA: TGTGCCAGCAGTTACTCGCTGAACAGCGATCAGCCCCAGCATTTT